This T cell receptor beta chain was sequenced for a study of somatic mutations in cytotoxic T cells in rheumatoid arthritis (dated by TCRdb to the late 2010s). In terms of the full investigation: A FACSAria II or Sony SH800 was used to flow-sort some V beta antibody-stained T-cell populations at nearly 100% purity, and TCRB sequencing was also done on sorted V beta1+ cells. Patients and controls did not essentially differ in median age, which was nearly identical between the groups. A total of more than 55 rheumatoid arthritis patients and about 20 healthy controls underwent TCRB deep sequencing. To characterize clonality, the study used TCRB deep sequencing while asking whether somatic mutations are carried by expanded CD8+ T-cell clones in newly diagnosed, untreated rheumatoid arthritis. What the authors observed across the whole study: Rheumatoid arthritis patients and age-matched healthy controls did not significantly differ in CD8+ T-cell clonality. In patients, CD8+ clonality rose with age (Spearman r ~ 0.49), which was not the case in healthy controls. The antigen targets of the expanded CD8+ clones were unknown, and absence from virus-specific databases did not rule out viral specificity. The largest CD8+ clone made up more than 20% of CD8+ cells in about an eighth of the roughly 60 patients, and blood and synovial fluid shared several identical CD8+ TCRB sequences.

As regards this clone: What this receptor recognizes is not known. No base qualities exist here, and no much larger clone lies one base off it.

Buffy coats from about 20 blood donors served as healthy controls, a group that was 45% to 70% female with a median age of approximately 60 years (range about 20-70). Positive magnetic bead selection on an AutoMACS was used to isolate CD4+ and CD8+ cells, with flow cytometry used to check purity. Peripheral blood mononuclear cells were obtained using density gradient separation with Ficoll-Paque PLUS. Using Nucleospin Tissue or Tissue XS kits, DNA was extracted from CD4-enriched, CD8-enriched or PBMC samples, with quantification by a Qubit 2.0 fluorometer. The immunoSEQ assay was applied to genomic DNA for TCRB CDR3 sequencing. The paper's data handling went like this. Only productive TCRB rearrangements were included in the analyses. Clonality was calculated as a Shannon entropy-based productive clonality index, and a clone was defined by a unique TCRB CDR3 sequence. The template counts of each clone relative to the total templates per sample were used to calculate repertoire overlap between two samples. Flow cytometry-measured V-gene usage correlated with V-gene usage from TCRB sequencing, with a Spearman r of less than 0.65. Imported from immuneACCESS, the table was reduced by TCRdb to in-frame sequences with V and J called. These copies leave out some clones; in studies compared against another copy, an unresolved V gene accounts for under half, and the cause of the remainder is not known. That table supplies the V and J calls and clone size; D and trimming were determined from the DNA. This sample has 8,500 to 13,000 clones in its table, and approximately 70% of those were observed once. About 40% of the sample rests with the top ten.

The sequencing input was CD8+ T cells sorted from blood. This TCR came from a man in his fifties or sixties in good health.

The CDR3 in this case is CASSVDVDSRYEQYF. The DNA sequence follows: TGTGCCAGCAGCGTGGATGTGGACAGCAGATACGAGCAGTACTTC. The chain is made from TRBV9 and TRBJ2-7; the D region possibly corresponds to TRBD1 (6 bases align). The germline V gene provides CDR1 SGDLS and CDR2 YYNGEE. The CDR3 runs 15 residues from the cysteine to the phenylalanine. The kept DNA is CDR3 alone, 45 bases in frame from the first base. V is shortened by 2 bases, J by 4 bases, and the region joining them spans 16 bases.